Described below is a single T cell receptor (beta chain) sequence and its context. The antigen remains undetermined. Germline values: CDR1 MDHEN, CDR2 SYDVKM. V lost 5 bases and J lost 5, with 6 bases in between. The CDR3 has 12 amino acids. This sample was taken from a study of cytomegalovirus exposure and HLA in healthy donors. Findings of the study overall: Subsequent analysis found a tendency for first-cohort TCR clusters to co-occur within the 120 or so validation repertoires.

Data came from immunoSEQ multiplex PCR; TCRdb stores just in-frame clones and leaves some out. The repertoire holds 110,000 or so clones, with 88% as singletons. J is TRBJ1-4 and V is TRBV28, with D unclear. Source material: PBMCs. The clonotype was recovered from a young man in good health and CMV-seronegative. CDR3 in DNA: TGTGCCAGCAGTCAACTAAATGAAAAACTGTTTTTT. It translates to CASSQLNEKLFF.